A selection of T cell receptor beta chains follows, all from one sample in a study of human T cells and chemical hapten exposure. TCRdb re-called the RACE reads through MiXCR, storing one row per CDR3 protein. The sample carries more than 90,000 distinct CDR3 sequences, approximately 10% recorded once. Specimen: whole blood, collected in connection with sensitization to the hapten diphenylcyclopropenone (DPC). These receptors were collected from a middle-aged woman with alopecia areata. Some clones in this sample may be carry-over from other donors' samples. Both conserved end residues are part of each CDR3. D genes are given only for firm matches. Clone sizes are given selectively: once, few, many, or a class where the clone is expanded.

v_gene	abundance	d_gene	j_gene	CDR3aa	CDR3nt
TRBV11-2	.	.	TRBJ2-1	CASSSGLDNEQFF	TGTGCCAGCAGCTCGGGACTCGACAATGAGCAGTTCTTC
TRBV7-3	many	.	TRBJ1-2	CASTNGTLYGYTF	TGTGCCAGCACAAACGGGACCCTCTATGGCTACACCTTC
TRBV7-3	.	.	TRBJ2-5	CASSLIPVLGETQYF	TGTGCCAGCAGCTTAATCCCCGTACTAGGAGAGACCCAGTACTTC
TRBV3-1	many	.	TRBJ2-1	CASSRLQDDEQFF	TGTGCCAGCAGCCGACTACAGGACGATGAGCAGTTCTTC
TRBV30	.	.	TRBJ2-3	CASWVWGSTDTQYF	TGTGCCTCCTGGGTATGGGGGAGCACAGATACGCAGTATTTT
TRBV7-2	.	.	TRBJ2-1	CALGGYNEQFF	TGTGCCCTGGGCGGATACAATGAGCAGTTCTTC
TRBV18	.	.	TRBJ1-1	CASSPSQSAEAFF	TGTGCCAGCTCACCATCCCAGTCCGCTGAAGCTTTCTTT
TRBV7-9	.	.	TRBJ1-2	CASSRMDTF	TGTGCCAGCAGCCGGATGGACACCTTC
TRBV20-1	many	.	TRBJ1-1	CSARSGVTEAFF	TGCAGTGCTAGGTCAGGGGTCACTGAAGCTTTCTTT
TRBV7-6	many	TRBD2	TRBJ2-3	CASSNGLARDTQYF	TGTGCCAGCAGCAATGGACTAGCCCGAGATACGCAGTATTTT
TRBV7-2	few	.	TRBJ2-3	CASSWTGTGTDTQYF	TGTGCCAGCAGCTGGACCGGGACCGGCACAGATACGCAGTATTTT
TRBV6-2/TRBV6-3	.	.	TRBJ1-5	CASSYSRSNQPQHF	TGTGCCAGCAGTTACTCGAGAAGCAATCAGCCCCAGCATTTT
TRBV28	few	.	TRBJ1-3	CASSLMGRGNTIYF	TGTGCCAGCAGCCTGATGGGGAGAGGAAACACCATATATTTT
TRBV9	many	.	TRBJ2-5	CAISVGRFQETQYF	TGTGCCATCAGCGTAGGGCGTTTCCAAGAGACCCAGTACTTC
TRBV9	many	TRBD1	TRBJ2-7	CASSPWDSPYEQYF	TGTGCCAGCAGCCCATGGGACAGCCCCTACGAGCAGTACTTC
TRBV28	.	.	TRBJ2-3	CASTPWGGQKAQYF	TGTGCCAGCACCCCATGGGGCGGGCAGAAAGCGCAGTATTTT
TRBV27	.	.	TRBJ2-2	CASSFSRQGKAGELFF	TGTGCCAGCAGTTTTAGTCGGCAGGGAAAGGCCGGGGAGCTGTTTTTT
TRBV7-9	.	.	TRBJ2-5	CASSARGKETQYF	TGTGCCAGCAGCGCCCGCGGGAAAGAGACCCAGTACTTC
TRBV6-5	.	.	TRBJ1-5	CASSYRESNQPQHF	TGTGCCAGCAGTTACAGGGAAAGCAATCAGCCCCAGCATTTT
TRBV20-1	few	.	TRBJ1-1	CSASSAPMNTEVFF	TGCAGTGCCAGTAGTGCACCCATGAACACTGAAGTTTTCTTT
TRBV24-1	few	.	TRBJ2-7	CATSDPNTYEQYF	TGTGCCACCAGTGACCCTAATACCTACGAGCAGTACTTC
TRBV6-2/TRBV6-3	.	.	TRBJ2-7	CASSQTVLLANYF	TGTGCCAGCAGCCAGACCGTCCTTCTAGCGAATTACTTC
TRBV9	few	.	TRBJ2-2	CATSRQANTGELFF	TGTGCCACCTCCAGGCAGGCGAACACCGGGGAGCTGTTTTTT
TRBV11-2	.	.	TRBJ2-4	CASSLDQQEGIQYF	TGTGCCAGCAGCTTAGACCAACAAGAAGGCATTCAGTACTTC
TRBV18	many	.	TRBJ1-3	CASSPDRLSGNTIYF	TGTGCCAGCTCTCCGGACAGACTCTCTGGAAACACCATATATTTT
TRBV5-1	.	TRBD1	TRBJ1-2	CASSLEGQSYGYTF	TGCGCCAGCAGCTTGGAGGGACAGAGCTATGGCTACACCTTC
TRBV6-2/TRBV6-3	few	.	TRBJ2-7	CASSYGGLPYEQYF	TGTGCCAGCAGTTACGGCGGATTACCCTACGAGCAGTACTTC
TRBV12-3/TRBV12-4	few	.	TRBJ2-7	CASSLEQYEQYF	TGTGCCAGCAGTTTAGAACAGTACGAGCAGTACTTC
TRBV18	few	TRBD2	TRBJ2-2	CASSPPSGRAVGELFF	TGTGCCAGCTCACCGCCGTCCGGGAGGGCCGTCGGGGAGCTGTTTTTT
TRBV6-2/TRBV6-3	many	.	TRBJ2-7	CASSQTYEQYF	TGTGCCAGCAGTCAGACCTACGAGCAGTACTTC
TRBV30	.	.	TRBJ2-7	CAWSVGPYEQYF	TGTGCCTGGAGTGTGGGCCCATACGAGCAGTACTTC
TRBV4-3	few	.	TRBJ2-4	CASSQQQGRDIQYF	TGCGCCAGCAGCCAACAACAGGGTAGGGACATTCAGTACTTC
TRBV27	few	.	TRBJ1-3	CASSPTANSGNTIYF	TGTGCCAGCAGCCCGACAGCCAACTCTGGAAACACCATATATTTT
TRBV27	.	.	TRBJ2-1	CASSLWDPSSEQFF	TGTGCCAGCAGTTTATGGGACCCCTCCAGTGAGCAGTTCTTC
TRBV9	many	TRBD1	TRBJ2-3	CASSGQGTGTDTQYF	TGTGCCAGCAGCGGACAGGGGACTGGCACAGATACGCAGTATTTT
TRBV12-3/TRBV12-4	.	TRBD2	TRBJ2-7	CASTPGLARTYEQYF	TGTGCCAGCACCCCGGGACTAGCGAGAACCTACGAGCAGTACTTC
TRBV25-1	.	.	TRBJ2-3	CASSSGVAPHIDTQYF	TGTGCCAGCAGTTCTGGGGTAGCGCCCCACATCGATACGCAGTATTTT
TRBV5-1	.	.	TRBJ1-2	CASSSVETRLYGYTF	TGCGCCAGCAGCTCTGTTGAGACAAGGCTCTATGGCTACACCTTC
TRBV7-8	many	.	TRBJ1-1	CASREGGNTEAFF	TGTGCCAGCAGGGAAGGGGGTAACACTGAAGCTTTCTTT
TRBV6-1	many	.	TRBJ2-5	CASSSGVETQYF	TGTGCCAGCAGTTCAGGGGTAGAGACCCAGTACTTC
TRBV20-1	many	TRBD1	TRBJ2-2	CSAGQGGNTGELFF	TGCAGTGCTGGACAGGGAGGGAACACCGGGGAGCTGTTTTTT
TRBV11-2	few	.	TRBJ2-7	CASSPRWMGAYEQYF	TGTGCCAGCAGCCCGCGGTGGATGGGGGCCTACGAGCAGTACTTC